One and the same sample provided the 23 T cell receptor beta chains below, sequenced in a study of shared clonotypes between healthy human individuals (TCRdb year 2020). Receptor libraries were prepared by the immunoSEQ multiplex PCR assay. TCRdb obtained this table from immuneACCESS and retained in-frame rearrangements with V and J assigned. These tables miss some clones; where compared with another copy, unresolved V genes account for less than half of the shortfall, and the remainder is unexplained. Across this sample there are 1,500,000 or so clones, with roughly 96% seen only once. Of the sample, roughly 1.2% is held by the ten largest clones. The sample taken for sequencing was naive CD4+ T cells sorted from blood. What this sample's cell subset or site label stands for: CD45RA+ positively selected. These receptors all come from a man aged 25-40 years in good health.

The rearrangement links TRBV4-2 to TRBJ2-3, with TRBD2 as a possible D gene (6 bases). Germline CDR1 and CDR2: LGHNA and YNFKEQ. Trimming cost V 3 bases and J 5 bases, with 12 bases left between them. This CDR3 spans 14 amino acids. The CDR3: CASSQWDFEDTQYF. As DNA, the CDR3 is TGTGCCAGCAGCCAGTGGGACTTCGAAGATACGCAGTATTTT.

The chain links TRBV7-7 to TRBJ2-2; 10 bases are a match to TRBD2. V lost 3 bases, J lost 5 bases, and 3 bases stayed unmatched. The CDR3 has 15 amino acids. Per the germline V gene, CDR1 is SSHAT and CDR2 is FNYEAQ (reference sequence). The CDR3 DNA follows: TGTGCCAGCAGCTTTCCTAGCGGGAGAACCGGGGAGCTGTTTTTT. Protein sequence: CASSFPSGRTGELFF.

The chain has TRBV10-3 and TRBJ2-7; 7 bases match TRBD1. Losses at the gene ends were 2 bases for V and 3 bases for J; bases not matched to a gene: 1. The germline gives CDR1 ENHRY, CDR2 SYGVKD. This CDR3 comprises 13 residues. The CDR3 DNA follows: TGTGCCATCAGTGAGCGACAGGGCTACGAGCAGTACTTC. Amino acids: CAISERQGYEQYF.

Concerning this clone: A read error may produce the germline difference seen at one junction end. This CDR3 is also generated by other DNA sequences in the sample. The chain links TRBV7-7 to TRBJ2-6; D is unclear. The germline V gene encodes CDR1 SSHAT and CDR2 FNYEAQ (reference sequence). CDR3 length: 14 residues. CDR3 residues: CASSLGSGANVLTF. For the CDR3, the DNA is TGTGCTAGCAGCCTAGGATCTGGGGCCAACGTCCTGACTTTC. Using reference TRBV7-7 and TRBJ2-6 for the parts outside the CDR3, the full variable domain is GAGVSQSPRYKVTKRGQDVTLRCDPISSHATLYWYQQALGQGPEFLTYFNYEAQPDKSGLPSDRFSAERPEGSISTLTIQRTEQRDSAMYRCASSLGSGANVLTFGAGSRLTVL.

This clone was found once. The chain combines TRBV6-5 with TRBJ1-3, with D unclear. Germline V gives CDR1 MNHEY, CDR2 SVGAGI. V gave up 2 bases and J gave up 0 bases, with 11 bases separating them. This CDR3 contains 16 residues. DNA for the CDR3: TGTGCCAGCAGTTACCGGGGAACTACCTCTGGAAACACCATATATTTT. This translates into CASSYRGTTSGNTIYF.

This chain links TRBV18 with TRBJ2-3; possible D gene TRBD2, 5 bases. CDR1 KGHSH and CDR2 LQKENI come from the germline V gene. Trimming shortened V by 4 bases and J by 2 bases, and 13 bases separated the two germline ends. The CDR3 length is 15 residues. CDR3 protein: CASSRGLHLTDTQYF. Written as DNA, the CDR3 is TGTGCCAGCTCACGCGGGTTACATCTCACAGATACGCAGTATTTT. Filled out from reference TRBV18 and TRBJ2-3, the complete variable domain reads NAGVMQNPRHLVRRRGQEARLRCSPMKGHSHVYWYRQLPEEGLKFMVYLQKENIIDESGMPKERFSAEFPKEGPSILRIQQVVRGDSAAYFCASSRGLHLTDTQYFGPGTRLTVL.

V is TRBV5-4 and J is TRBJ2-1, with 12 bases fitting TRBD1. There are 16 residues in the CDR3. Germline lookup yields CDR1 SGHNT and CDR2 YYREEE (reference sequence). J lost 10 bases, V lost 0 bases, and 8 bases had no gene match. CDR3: CASSLGSGQGAREQFF. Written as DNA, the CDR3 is TGTGCCAGCAGCTTGGGTTCGGGACAGGGGGCGCGAGAGCAGTTCTTC.

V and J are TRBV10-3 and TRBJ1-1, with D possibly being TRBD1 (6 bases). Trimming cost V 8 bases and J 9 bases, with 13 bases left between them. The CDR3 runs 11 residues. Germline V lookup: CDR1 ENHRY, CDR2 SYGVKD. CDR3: CAIHSGEKAFF. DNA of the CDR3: TGTGCCATCCATTCAGGGGAGAAAGCTTTCTTT.

CDR3 sequence reads: CASSLVPDHYGYTF. CDR3 DNA sequence: TGTGCCAGCAGCTTAGTCCCTGATCACTATGGCTACACCTTC. The rearrangement joins TRBV7-2 to TRBJ1-2; D remains ambiguous. V gave up 1 base and J gave up 3 bases, with 9 bases separating them. Germline CDR1 SGHTA, CDR2 FQGNSA. The CDR3 runs to 14 residues.

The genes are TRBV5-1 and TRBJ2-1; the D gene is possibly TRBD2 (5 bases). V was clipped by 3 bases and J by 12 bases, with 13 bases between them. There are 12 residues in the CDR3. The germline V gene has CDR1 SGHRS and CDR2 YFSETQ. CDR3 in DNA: TGCGCCAGCAGCTACGACGAGGGCGGGCAGTTCTTC. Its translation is CASSYDEGGQFF. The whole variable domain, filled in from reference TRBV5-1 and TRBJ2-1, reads KAGVTQTPRYLIKTRGQQVTLSCSPISGHRSVSWYQQTPGQGLQFLFEYFSETQRNKGNFPGRFSGRQFSNSRSEMNVSTLELGDSALYLCASSYDEGGQFFGPGTRLTVL.

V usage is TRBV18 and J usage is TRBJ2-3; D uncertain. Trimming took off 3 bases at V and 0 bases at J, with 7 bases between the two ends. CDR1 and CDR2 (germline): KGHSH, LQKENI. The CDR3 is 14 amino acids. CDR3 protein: CASSPYSSTDTQYF. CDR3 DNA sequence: TGTGCCAGCTCACCTTACTCTAGCACAGATACGCAGTATTTT. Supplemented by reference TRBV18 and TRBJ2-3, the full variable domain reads NAGVMQNPRHLVRRRGQEARLRCSPMKGHSHVYWYRQLPEEGLKFMVYLQKENIIDESGMPKERFSAEFPKEGPSILRIQQVVRGDSAAYFCASSPYSSTDTQYFGPGTRLTVL.

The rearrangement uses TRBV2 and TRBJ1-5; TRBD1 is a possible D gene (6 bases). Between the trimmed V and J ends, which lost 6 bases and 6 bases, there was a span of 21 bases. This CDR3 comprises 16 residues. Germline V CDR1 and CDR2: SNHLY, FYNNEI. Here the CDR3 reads CASSWRGGELGQPQHF. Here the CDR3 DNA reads TGTGCCAGCAGCTGGAGAGGGGGGGAGCTTGGTCAGCCCCAGCATTTT.

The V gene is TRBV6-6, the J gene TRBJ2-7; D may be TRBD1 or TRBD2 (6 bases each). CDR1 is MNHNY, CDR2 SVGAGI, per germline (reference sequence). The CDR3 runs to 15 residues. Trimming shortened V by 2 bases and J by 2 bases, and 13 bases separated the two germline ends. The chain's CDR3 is CASSYEGGPTYEQYF. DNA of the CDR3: TGTGCCAGCAGTTACGAAGGGGGGCCCACCTACGAGCAGTACTTC.

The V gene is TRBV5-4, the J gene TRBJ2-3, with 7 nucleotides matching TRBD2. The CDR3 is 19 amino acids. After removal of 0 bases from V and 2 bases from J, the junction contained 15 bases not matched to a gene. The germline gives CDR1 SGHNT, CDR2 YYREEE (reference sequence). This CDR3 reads CASSLDLIARESDTDTQYF. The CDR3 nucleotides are TGTGCCAGCAGCTTGGATCTTATCGCGCGGGAGTCTGACACAGATACGCAGTATTTT.

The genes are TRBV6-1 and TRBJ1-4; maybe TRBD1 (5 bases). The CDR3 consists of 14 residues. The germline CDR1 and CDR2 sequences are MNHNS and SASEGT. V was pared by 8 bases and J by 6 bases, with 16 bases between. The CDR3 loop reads CASQTGPRDEKLFF. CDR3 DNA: TGTGCCAGCCAAACCGGGCCCAGGGATGAAAAACTGTTTTTT.

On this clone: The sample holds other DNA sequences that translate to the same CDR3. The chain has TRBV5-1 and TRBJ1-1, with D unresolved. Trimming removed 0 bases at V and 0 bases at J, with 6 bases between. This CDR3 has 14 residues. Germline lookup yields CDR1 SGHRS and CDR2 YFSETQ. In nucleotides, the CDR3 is TGCGCCAGCAGCTTGGATGGGATGAACACTGAAGCTTTCTTT. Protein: CASSLDGMNTEAFF. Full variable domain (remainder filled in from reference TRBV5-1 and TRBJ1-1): KAGVTQTPRYLIKTRGQQVTLSCSPISGHRSVSWYQQTPGQGLQFLFEYFSETQRNKGNFPGRFSGRQFSNSRSEMNVSTLELGDSALYLCASSLDGMNTEAFFGQGTRLTVV.

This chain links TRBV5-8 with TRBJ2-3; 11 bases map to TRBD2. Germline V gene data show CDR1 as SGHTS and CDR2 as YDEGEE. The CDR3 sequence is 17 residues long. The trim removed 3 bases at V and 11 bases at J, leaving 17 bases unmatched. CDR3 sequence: CASSSGLAGTLYAGQYF. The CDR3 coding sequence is TGTGCCAGCAGCTCCGGACTAGCGGGTACATTATACGCGGGGCAGTATTTT. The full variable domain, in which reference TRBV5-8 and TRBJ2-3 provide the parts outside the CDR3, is EAGVTQSPTHLIKTRGQQATLRCSPISGHTSVYWYQQALGLGLQFLLWYDEGEERNRGNFPPRFSGRQFPNYSSELNVNALELEDSALYLCASSSGLAGTLYAGQYFGPGTRLTVL.

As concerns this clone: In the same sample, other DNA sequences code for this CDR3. CDR3 nucleotides: TGTGCCATCAGTGAGTCTGGAAACACCATATATTTT. Its translation: CAISESGNTIYF. The rearrangement uses TRBV10-3 and TRBJ1-3; D call uncertain. The germline gives CDR1 ENHRY, CDR2 SYGVKD. CDR3 length: 12 amino acids. Trimming took 0 bases from V and 3 from J, leaving 0 bases between them.

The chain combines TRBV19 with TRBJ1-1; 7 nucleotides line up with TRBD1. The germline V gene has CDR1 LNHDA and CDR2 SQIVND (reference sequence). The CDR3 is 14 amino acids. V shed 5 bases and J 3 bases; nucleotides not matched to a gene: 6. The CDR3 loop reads CASSPIDRDTEAFF. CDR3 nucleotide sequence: TGTGCCAGTAGTCCCATAGACAGGGACACTGAAGCTTTCTTT.

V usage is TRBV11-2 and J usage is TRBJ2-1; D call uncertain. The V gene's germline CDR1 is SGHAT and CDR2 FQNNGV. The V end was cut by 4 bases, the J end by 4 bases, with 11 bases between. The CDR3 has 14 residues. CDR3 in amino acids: CASSSNKGYNEQFF. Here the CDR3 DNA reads TGTGCCAGCAGCTCAAACAAGGGTTACAATGAGCAGTTCTTC.

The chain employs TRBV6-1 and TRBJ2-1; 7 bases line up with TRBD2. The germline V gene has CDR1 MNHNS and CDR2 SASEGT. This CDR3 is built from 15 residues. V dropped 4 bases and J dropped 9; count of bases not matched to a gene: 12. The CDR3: CASSGHGGGPGEQFF. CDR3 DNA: TGTGCCAGCAGTGGCCATGGGGGAGGGCCTGGTGAGCAGTTCTTC.

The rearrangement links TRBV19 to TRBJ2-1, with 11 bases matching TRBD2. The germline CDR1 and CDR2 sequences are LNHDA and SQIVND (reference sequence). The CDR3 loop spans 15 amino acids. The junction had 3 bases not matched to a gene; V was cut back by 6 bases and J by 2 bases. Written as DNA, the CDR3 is TGTGCCAGTAGCGTGACTAGCGGGACCTACAATGAGCAGTTCTTC. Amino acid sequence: CASSVTSGTYNEQFF.

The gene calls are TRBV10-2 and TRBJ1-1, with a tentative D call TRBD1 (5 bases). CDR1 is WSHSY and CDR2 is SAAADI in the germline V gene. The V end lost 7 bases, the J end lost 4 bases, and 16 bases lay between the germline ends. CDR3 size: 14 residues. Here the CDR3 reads CASTQTRGSTEAFF. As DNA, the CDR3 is TGCGCCAGCACCCAGACAAGGGGTAGCACTGAAGCTTTCTTT.